The 17 T cell receptor beta chains given below trace back to one sample, sequenced in a study of CD8+ T cells in alopecia areata. Following RNA extraction, reverse transcription yielded cDNA that acted as the sequencing template. TCRdb's copy holds only in-frame clones and misses some; the assay was immunoSEQ multiplex PCR. The sample lists about 120,000 clones, approximately 48% occurring once. The specimen was CD8+ T cells sorted from blood, collected at week 0. Receptor source: a human donor with alopecia areata.

The chain carries TRBV29-1 and TRBJ1-2, with 8 nucleotides matching TRBD1. Germline V gene sequence: CDR1 SQVTM, CDR2 ANQGSEA. There are 13 residues in the CDR3. Trimming cost V 2 bases and J 4 bases; bases outside gene matches: 3. This CDR3 is CSVERQGSYGYTF. The DNA for the CDR3 is TGCAGCGTTGAAAGACAGGGGAGCTATGGCTACACCTTC.

As for this clone: The same CDR3 is also encoded by other DNA sequences in this sample. The chain couples TRBV13 to TRBJ2-3; D not resolved. The CDR3 spans 12 residues. Germline V lookup: CDR1 PRHDT, CDR2 FYEKMQ (reference sequence). V was cut by 0 bases and J by 4 bases, with 2 bases left in between. The CDR3 bases are TGTGCCAGCAGCTTAGGGGCAGATACGCAGTATTTT. Encoded protein: CASSLGADTQYF. The entire variable domain, with the rest obtained from reference TRBV13 and TRBJ2-3, is as follows: AAGVIQSPRHLIKEKRETATLKCYPIPRHDTVYWYQQGPGQDPQFLISFYEKMQSDKGSIPDRFSAQQFSDYHSELNMSSLELGDSALYFCASSLGADTQYFGPGTRLTVL.

The CDR3: CSVESDSLLAYTF. The CDR3 DNA reads TGCAGCGTTGAATCGGACAGTCTCCTTGCCTACACCTTC. The V call is TRBV29-1, the J call TRBJ1-2, with a weak D call TRBD1 (6 bases). There are 13 residues in the CDR3. Trimming shortened V by 2 bases and J by 10 bases, and 17 bases separated the two germline ends. Germline assignment: CDR1 SQVTM and CDR2 ANQGSEA.

The genes are TRBV6-5 and TRBJ2-5, with TRBD2 matching over 9 bases. V was clipped by 0 bases and J by 2 bases; unmatched bases: 4. There are 16 residues in the CDR3. Germline V gene lookup returns CDR1 MNHEY and CDR2 SVGAGI. CDR3 coding DNA: TGTGCCAGCAGTTACTCTAGCGGGGGAGAGCAAGAGACCCAGTACTTC. Its translation is CASSYSSGGEQETQYF.

The chain carries TRBV6-5 and TRBJ1-2; unclear D gene. The ends were cut back, 4 bases at V and 2 bases at J, with 14 bases in the middle. Germline V gene lookup returns CDR1 MNHEY and CDR2 SVGAGI. The CDR3 has 15 amino acids. CDR3 sequence (DNA): TGTGCCAGCAGTTCTTCCCGGGAGTTGAACTATGGCTACACCTTC. Its protein is CASSSSRELNYGYTF.

This rearrangement joins TRBV15 to TRBJ2-5; 8 bases align to TRBD2. The V gene end was trimmed by 4 bases and the J gene end by 7 bases; junction bases not matched to a gene: 8. CDR3 length: 14 amino acids. Germline V gene sequence: CDR1 LNHNV, CDR2 YYDKDF (reference sequence). CDR3 sequence: CATSTPYAGGTQYF. CDR3 nucleotides: TGTGCCACCAGCACACCATATGCGGGGGGGACCCAGTACTTC.

This clone has only a few counts. This sequence joins TRBV4-1 and TRBJ2-1; D is undetermined. This CDR3 is built from 13 residues. Germline V gives CDR1 MGHRA, CDR2 YSYEKL. The ends were cut back, 0 bases at V and 5 bases at J, with 5 bases in the middle. CDR3 coding DNA: TGCGCCAGCAGCCAAGACGGAAACAATGAGCAGTTCTTC. As protein: CASSQDGNNEQFF.

The rearrangement links TRBV7-9 to TRBJ2-5; D gene uncertain. The CDR3 contains 14 residues. Germline V gene lookup returns CDR1 SEHNR and CDR2 FQNEAQ (reference sequence). The ends were cut back, 1 base at V and 4 bases at J, with 10 bases in the middle. This chain's CDR3 is CASSLEWQRETQYF. In DNA, the CDR3 is TGTGCCAGCAGCTTAGAGTGGCAGAGAGAGACCCAGTACTTC.

The chain recombines TRBV6-5 with TRBJ1-1; D is unresolved. CDR3 size: 13 residues. Germline V gene data show CDR1 as MNHEY and CDR2 as SVGAGI. V was pared by 0 bases and J by 7 bases, with 9 bases between. The CDR3 is CASSYSSGIEAFF. The CDR3, as DNA: TGTGCCAGCAGTTACTCGTCCGGGATTGAAGCTTTCTTT.

CDR3 sequence: CASSLSSAGQNIQYF. The CDR3 DNA reads TGTGCCAGCAGTTTATCTTCAGCGGGGCAAAACATTCAGTACTTC. V gene TRBV27 combines with J gene TRBJ2-4, with 7 bases aligning to TRBD2. CDR3 length equals 15 residues. Germline V gene sequence: CDR1 MNHEY, CDR2 SMNVEV (reference sequence). After removal of 0 bases from V and 5 bases from J, the junction contained 4 bases not matched to a gene.

The rearrangement uses TRBV9 and TRBJ2-3, with a weak D call TRBD2 (6 bases). The V end lost 3 bases, the J end lost 2 bases, and 10 bases lay between the germline ends. In germline, CDR1 is SGDLS, CDR2 YYNGEE. The CDR3 has 14 amino acids. CDR3 sequence (DNA): TGTGCCAGCAGCGGCGGGACCTACACAGATACGCAGTATTTT. Its translation is CASSGGTYTDTQYF.

The V gene is TRBV4-2, the J gene TRBJ2-5, with 16 bases matching TRBD2. V trimming: 0 bases; J trimming: 4 bases; junction bases outside the gene matches: 2. Germline CDR1 is LGHNA and CDR2 is YNFKEQ. This CDR3 has 17 amino acids. The CDR3 sequence is CASSQDGTSGGAETQYF. DNA of the CDR3: TGTGCCAGCAGCCAAGATGGGACTAGCGGGGGGGCAGAGACCCAGTACTTC.

This clone was seen a few times. The chain recombines TRBV29-1 with TRBJ2-7, with 9 bases aligning to TRBD1. J was trimmed by 2 bases and V by 6 bases; bases with no gene match: 5. The germline CDR1 and CDR2 sequences are SQVTM and ANQGSEA. This CDR3 comprises 13 residues. CDR3 sequence (DNA): TGCAGCGTAGCCGGGACAGGGACCTACGAGCAGTACTTC. Residues: CSVAGTGTYEQYF.

The chain uses TRBV27 and TRBJ2-1, with D perhaps TRBD1 (6 bases). Trimming cost V 5 bases and J 2 bases, with 10 bases left between them. Germline V CDR1 and CDR2: MNHEY, SMNVEV (reference sequence). This CDR3 contains 14 residues. As DNA, the CDR3 is TGTGCCAGCAGTGTAGGGGGACCCTACAATGAGCAGTTCTTC. Encoded protein: CASSVGGPYNEQFF.

This clone has just one count. The J gene is TRBJ2-6, the V gene TRBV4-3; D not certain. V lost 0 bases to trimming and J lost 1 base, with 7 bases between them. CDR1 and CDR2 (germline): LGHNA, YSLEER. The CDR3 is 16 residues long. CDR3 bases: TGCGCCAGCAGCCAAGATCCAGAATCTGGGGCCAACGTCCTGACTTTC. It is translated as CASSQDPESGANVLTF.

This clone has just one count. Other DNA sequences in this specimen translate into the identical CDR3. This chain connects TRBV9 to TRBJ2-3; D uncertain. This CDR3 comprises 12 residues. V was cut by 2 bases and J by 3 bases, with 4 bases left in between. Germline V gene lookup returns CDR1 SGDLS and CDR2 YYNGEE. The CDR3 reads CASSVFTDTQYF. In DNA, the CDR3 is TGTGCCAGCAGCGTTTTTACAGATACGCAGTATTTT.

V gene TRBV9 combines with J gene TRBJ2-7; D unresolved. V lost 0 bases and J lost 3, with 13 bases in between. Germline loops: CDR1 SGDLS, CDR2 YYNGEE. The CDR3 covers 15 residues. In DNA, the CDR3 is TGTGCCAGCAGCGTAGATCCCTCACCCAGCTACGAGCAGTACTTC. Protein sequence: CASSVDPSPSYEQYF.